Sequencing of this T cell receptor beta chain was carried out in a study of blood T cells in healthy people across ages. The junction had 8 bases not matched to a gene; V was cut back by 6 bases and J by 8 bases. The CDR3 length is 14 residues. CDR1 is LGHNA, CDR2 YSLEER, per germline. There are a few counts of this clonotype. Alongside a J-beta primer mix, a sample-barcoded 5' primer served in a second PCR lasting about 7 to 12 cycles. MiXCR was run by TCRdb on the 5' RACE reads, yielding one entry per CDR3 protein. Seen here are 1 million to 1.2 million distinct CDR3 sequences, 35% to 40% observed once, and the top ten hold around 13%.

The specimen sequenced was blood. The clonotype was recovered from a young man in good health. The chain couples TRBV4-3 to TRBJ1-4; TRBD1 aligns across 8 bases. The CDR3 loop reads CASSRGQGGEKLFF. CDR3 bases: TGCGCCAGCAGTCGAGGACAGGGAGGGGAAAAACTGTTTTTT.